The TCR beta chain described here comes from a study of blood T cell repertoires in COVID-19 (dated by TCRdb to 2019 to 2021). About the full investigation: Samples covering the acute and convalescent phases of COVID-19 were provided by collaborators in the United States, Italy and Spain. The prospective study material was composed of cDNA or gDNA derived from T cells, B-cell-depleted T cells, or PBMCs. The dataset comprised deeply sampled blood TCRbeta repertoires from subjects exposed to, actively infected with, or recovered from COVID-19. A freely available public database, intended as a resource for researchers studying the immune response to SARS-CoV-2, is where the repertoires were released. Samples were obtained from the ongoing ImmuneRACE study (first 160 participants) and from over 1,000 subjects provided by 6 global collaborators. The sample metadata nearly always contained a de-identified subject ID, COVID-19 status, age in years and sex. Where available, HLA class I and class II types were taken from metadata supplied by the sample provider and were not determined by assay-based typing.

In Seattle, one collaborating source enrolled patients while the infection was active and tracked those patients longitudinally over the course of disease. Collaborating institutions collected whole blood in K2EDTA tubes following their own protocols. For TCRbeta analysis, collaborator samples were shipped as frozen whole blood, as isolated PBMCs, or as DNA extracted from either sample type. TCRbeta CDR3 regions were amplified from genomic DNA using the immunoSEQ Assay, a bias-controlled multiplex PCR. Per the authors' processing: Within the assay, amplification of reference gene primers was used to estimate how many nucleated cells each sample contained. To quantify the absolute abundance of each unique TCRbeta CDR3 rearrangement, sequence reads were collapsed and filtered. For each sample, productive Simpson clonality was calculated as the square root of Simpson's diversity index over productive rearrangements. In TCRdb, the immuneACCESS table is reduced to in-frame sequences with V and J assigned. These tables do not hold every clone; where another copy was compared, an unresolved V gene accounts for under half, and the others remain unexplained. That table gives V, J and clone size, and the DNA gave D and trimming. The sample table shows 300,000 to 400,000 clones, and 80% to 90% are seen once. Under 6.5% of the sample comes from the top ten.

What the research found in general, with its limitations: How much clinical and demographic metadata was included differed by source and by participant, and the metadata was provided uncurated.

Note on this clone: The target of this receptor is not known. Base qualities are not recorded, but no much larger clone differs from it by a single base.

The cysteine opens and the phenylalanine closes a CDR3 of 20 amino acids. Solely the CDR3 DNA is kept, with 60 bases framed from the first base. Cut back by 1 base and 5 bases, the V and J ends lie 30 bases apart. The germline V gene encodes CDR1 SGHRS and CDR2 YFSETQ. Sequenced input: peripheral blood. The chain is made from TRBV5-1 and TRBJ2-5; the D gene is perhaps TRBD2, on 6 matching bases. This sequence originates from a woman between 50 and 59 years old with COVID-19, enrolled during active disease. The CDR3 loop reads CASSLTTSAGVLVGWETQYF. The DNA sequence follows: TGCGCCAGCAGCTTGACGACTAGTGCAGGTGTATTAGTGGGGTGGGAGACCCAGTACTTC.